These T cell receptor beta chains were read from a single sample in a study of cytomegalovirus exposure and HLA in healthy donors. Libraries were prepared by immunoSEQ multiplex PCR; TCRdb keeps only in-frame clonotypes and omits some of them. The sample contains about 160,000 clones, roughly 80% of which appear only once. Sequences were obtained from PBMCs. Receptors originate from a woman in her twenties or thirties in good health and CMV-seropositive. Both conserved end residues are part of each CDR3. Each record gives: V gene, clone size, J gene, CDR3 length, D gene, CDR3 protein, CDR3 DNA. D genes are given only for firm matches. Only part of the rows carry a size: once, few, many, or a class if the clone is expanded.

TRBV7-9,-,TRBJ1-1,15,-,CASSSTGFGATEAFF,TGTGCCAGCAGCTCAACAGGCTTTGGGGCCACTGAAGCTTTCTTT
TRBV7-3,-,TRBJ1-5,13,-,CASSLTGGEPQHF,TGTGCCAGCAGCTTAACCGGGGGAGAGCCCCAGCATTTT
TRBV6-6,-,TRBJ1-1,15,-,CASSYGRQGTTEAFF,TGTGCCAGCAGTTACGGAAGGCAGGGCACCACTGAAGCTTTCTTT
TRBV4-1,once,TRBJ2-7,17,TRBD2,CASSLRTSGGASYEQYF,TGCGCCAGCAGCCTTCGGACTAGCGGGGGAGCTTCCTACGAGCAGTACTTC
TRBV7-2,-,TRBJ2-7,14,TRBD2,CASSTKRGPYEQYF,TGTGCCAGCAGTACTAAGCGGGGGCCCTACGAGCAGTACTTC
TRBV6-5,-,TRBJ2-3,16,-,CASSYSKAQGADTQYF,TGTGCCAGCAGTTACTCGAAGGCACAGGGAGCAGATACGCAGTATTTT
TRBV9,-,TRBJ1-1,15,-,CASSAQADHDTEAFF,TGTGCCAGCAGCGCCCAGGCCGATCACGACACTGAAGCTTTCTTT
TRBV5-1,-,TRBJ1-4,15,TRBD1,CASSGQGAQGEKLFF,TGCGCCAGCAGCGGACAGGGGGCGCAAGGGGAAAAACTGTTTTTT
TRBV5-4,-,TRBJ1-2,15,-,CASSSPQGPNYGYTF,TGTGCCAGCAGCTCTCCCCAGGGGCCTAACTATGGCTACACCTTC
TRBV19,-,TRBJ1-5,14,-,CASSIGQGFQPQHF,TGTGCCAGTAGTATCGGCCAGGGCTTTCAGCCCCAGCATTTT
TRBV13,-,TRBJ2-3,15,-,CASSFSPSETDTQYF,TGTGCCAGCAGCTTTTCCCCTAGCGAGACAGATACGCAGTATTTT
TRBV15,-,TRBJ2-5,17,TRBD2,CATSRGGLAGELVAQYF,TGTGCCACCAGCAGAGGGGGACTAGCGGGGGAGCTGGTGGCCCAGTACTTC
TRBV11-1,-,TRBJ2-7,15,TRBD1,CASSTSAGGWNEQYF,TGTGCCAGCAGCACGAGCGCAGGGGGCTGGAACGAGCAGTACTTC
TRBV6-4,-,TRBJ2-1,17,TRBD2,CASSDSVSSGGGNEQFF,TGTGCCAGCAGTGACTCCGTTTCTAGCGGGGGCGGCAATGAGCAGTTCTTC
TRBV4-3,-,TRBJ1-6,16,-,CASSQEFWGLDSPLHF,TGCGCCAGCAGCCAAGAATTCTGGGGACTTGATTCACCCCTCCACTTT
TRBV11-2,-,TRBJ2-7,14,TRBD2,CASSLTSLALEQYF,TGTGCCAGCAGCTTAACTTCACTAGCGCTCGAGCAGTACTTC
TRBV6-1,-,TRBJ1-1,11,-,CASRQEGEAFF,TGTGCCAGCAGACAAGAGGGAGAAGCTTTCTTT
TRBV4-1,-,TRBJ2-7,15,TRBD1,CASSHPVRGYYEQYF,TGCGCCAGCAGCCACCCTGTCAGGGGGTACTACGAGCAGTACTTC
TRBV7-3,once,TRBJ2-1,15,-,CASSSSGLPYNEQFF,TGTGCCAGCAGCTCATCGGGACTCCCTTACAATGAGCAGTTCTTC
TRBV9,few,TRBJ2-5,14,TRBD2,CASSPSGGVRTQYF,TGTGCCAGCAGCCCTAGCGGGGGGGTAAGGACCCAGTACTTC
TRBV5-4,-,TRBJ2-1,15,TRBD2,CASSLTTSGGREQFF,TGTGCCAGCAGCTTGACAACTAGCGGGGGTCGGGAGCAGTTCTTC
TRBV9,-,TRBJ1-4,21,TRBD1,CASSVPLRSSRDREANEKLFF,TGTGCCAGCAGCGTACCCCTCCGCTCGTCCCGGGACAGGGAGGCTAATGAAAAACTGTTTTTT
TRBV11-2,-,TRBJ2-7,16,TRBD1,CASSPLARTGDYEQYF,TGTGCCAGCAGCCCCCTCGCCCGGACAGGGGACTACGAGCAGTACTTC
TRBV28,few,TRBJ1-2,13,-,CASSSGLGYGYTF,TGTGCCAGCAGTTCCGGACTGGGGTATGGCTACACCTTC
TRBV4-3,-,TRBJ2-7,13,-,CASSLGPGREQYF,TGCGCCAGCAGCCTAGGACCAGGGCGTGAGCAGTACTTC
TRBV11-3,few,TRBJ1-1,16,-,CATIPPGRARNTEAFF,TGTGCCACCATTCCGCCCGGCAGGGCGAGGAACACTGAAGCTTTCTTT
TRBV7-3,once,TRBJ2-1,14,-,CASSSLGVFDEQFF,TGTGCCAGCTCTAGTCTCGGGGTGTTCGATGAGCAGTTCTTC
TRBV30,few,TRBJ1-6,13,-,CAWSPRTHSPLHF,TGTGCCTGGAGTCCCCGGACACATTCACCCCTCCACTTT
TRBV7-8,-,TRBJ2-2,15,-,CASSLYQGITGELFF,TGTGCCAGCAGCTTATACCAGGGGATCACCGGGGAGCTGTTTTTT
TRBV5-6,-,TRBJ2-1,16,TRBD2,CASSLISGGIYNEQFF,TGTGCCAGCAGCTTGATTAGCGGGGGGATTTACAATGAGCAGTTCTTC
TRBV6-5,few,TRBJ1-2,14,TRBD1,CASLRGGGEVCYTF,TGTGCCAGTTTAAGAGGGGGCGGCGAAGTTTGCTACACCTTC
TRBV10-1,-,TRBJ1-2,15,-,CASSEQGRRHYGYTF,TGCGCCAGCAGTGAACAGGGACGGAGGCACTATGGCTACACCTTC
TRBV7-2,-,TRBJ2-6,15,-,CASSSPGAGANVLTF,TGTGCCAGCAGCTCACCAGGGGCTGGGGCCAACGTCCTGACTTTC
TRBV11-2,-,TRBJ1-1,14,TRBD1,CASSLGTGPREAFF,TGTGCCAGCAGCCTAGGGACAGGGCCGCGTGAAGCTTTCTTT
TRBV4-1,-,TRBJ2-5,16,TRBD2,CASKWRVAGFQETQYF,TGCGCCAGCAAATGGAGGGTAGCGGGGTTTCAAGAGACCCAGTACTTC
TRBV11-2,few,TRBJ1-2,17,-,CASSLDGPLPTLYGYTF,TGTGCCAGCAGCTTAGATGGGCCCCTTCCTACCCTCTATGGCTACACCTTC
TRBV5-6,few,TRBJ1-5,13,TRBD1,CASSWDRNQPQHF,TGTGCCAGCAGCTGGGACAGGAATCAGCCCCAGCATTTT
TRBV5-1,-,TRBJ2-1,15,-,CASSPRLRAYNEQFF,TGCGCCAGCAGCCCCCGGCTCAGGGCCTACAATGAGCAGTTCTTC
TRBV4-3,-,TRBJ2-2,18,-,CASSQQRGRGVNTGELFF,TGCGCCAGCAGCCAACAACGGGGTCGAGGTGTGAACACCGGGGAGCTGTTTTTT
TRBV19,-,TRBJ2-5,14,-,CASSIGGDGETQYF,TGTGCCAGTAGTATCGGAGGGGATGGGGAGACCCAGTACTTC
TRBV5-4,-,TRBJ1-1,14,TRBD1,CASTLTGRSTEAFF,TGTGCCAGCACCCTGACAGGGCGGAGCACTGAAGCTTTCTTT
TRBV4-3,-,TRBJ2-4,16,TRBD1,CASSQAVTGGQNIQYF,TGCGCCAGCAGCCAGGCCGTGACAGGGGGCCAAAACATTCAGTACTTC
TRBV15,-,TRBJ1-1,17,-,CATSRVRGWKGPSEAFF,TGTGCCACCAGCAGGGTCCGTGGCTGGAAGGGGCCTTCGGAAGCTTTCTTT
TRBV9,few,TRBJ2-2,13,-,CASSPTNTGELFF,TGTGCCAGCAGCCCTACTAACACCGGGGAGCTGTTTTTT
TRBV29-1,few,TRBJ1-2,13,TRBD1,CSVSPGTGRGYTF,TGCAGCGTTTCACCCGGGACAGGGCGAGGCTACACCTTC
TRBV6-5,-,TRBJ2-7,16,TRBD1,CASSYRIWDRGYEQYF,TGTGCCAGCAGTTACCGTATCTGGGACAGGGGCTACGAGCAGTACTTC
TRBV11-2,-,TRBJ2-1,15,-,CASRHPGENYNEQFF,TGTGCCAGCAGACACCCGGGAGAAAACTACAATGAGCAGTTCTTC
TRBV29-1,-,TRBJ2-7,14,TRBD2,CSVVGTSDSYEQYF,TGCAGCGTTGTCGGGACTAGCGATTCCTACGAGCAGTACTTC
TRBV6-5,-,TRBJ2-7,14,TRBD1,CASRVDRFAGEQYF,TGTGCCAGCAGGGTGGACAGGTTTGCAGGCGAGCAGTACTTC
TRBV7-9,-,TRBJ1-4,13,-,CASSLNLLEKLFF,TGTGCCAGCAGCTTAAATCTTTTGGAAAAACTGTTTTTT
TRBV7-9,-,TRBJ1-2,18,-,CASSLGPRTALSDYGYTF,TGTGCCAGCAGCTTAGGCCCCCGGACAGCACTTTCTGACTATGGCTACACCTTC
TRBV4-1,-,TRBJ1-1,13,TRBD1,CASRYDRGTEAFF,TGCGCCAGCCGTTACGACAGGGGAACTGAAGCTTTCTTT
TRBV18,-,TRBJ1-4,15,-,CASSPRGAPEEKLFF,TGTGCCAGCTCACCGCGGGGGGCCCCTGAGGAAAAACTGTTTTTT
TRBV4-3,-,TRBJ2-3,14,TRBD1,CASSHETGSWPWYF,TGCGCCAGCAGCCATGAGACAGGGAGTTGGCCCTGGTATTTT
TRBV7-9,-,TRBJ1-2,13,TRBD1,CASSYRGIYGYTF,TGTGCCAGCAGCTACAGGGGAATATACGGCTACACCTTC